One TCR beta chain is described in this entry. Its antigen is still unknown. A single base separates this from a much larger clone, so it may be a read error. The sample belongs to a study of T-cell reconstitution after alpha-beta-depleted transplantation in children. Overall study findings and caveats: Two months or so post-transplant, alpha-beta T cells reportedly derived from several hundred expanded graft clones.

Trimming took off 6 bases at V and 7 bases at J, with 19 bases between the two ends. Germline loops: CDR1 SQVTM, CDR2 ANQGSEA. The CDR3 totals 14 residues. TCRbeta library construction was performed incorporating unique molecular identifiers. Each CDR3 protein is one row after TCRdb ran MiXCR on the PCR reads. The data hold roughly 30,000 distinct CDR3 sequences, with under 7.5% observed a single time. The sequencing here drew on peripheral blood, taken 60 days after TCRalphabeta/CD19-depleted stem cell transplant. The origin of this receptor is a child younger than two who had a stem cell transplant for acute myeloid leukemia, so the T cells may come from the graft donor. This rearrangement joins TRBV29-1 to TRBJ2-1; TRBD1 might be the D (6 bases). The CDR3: CSVGSGVGANEQFF. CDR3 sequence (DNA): TGCAGCGTGGGGTCCGGGGTGGGGGCGAATGAGCAGTTCTTC.